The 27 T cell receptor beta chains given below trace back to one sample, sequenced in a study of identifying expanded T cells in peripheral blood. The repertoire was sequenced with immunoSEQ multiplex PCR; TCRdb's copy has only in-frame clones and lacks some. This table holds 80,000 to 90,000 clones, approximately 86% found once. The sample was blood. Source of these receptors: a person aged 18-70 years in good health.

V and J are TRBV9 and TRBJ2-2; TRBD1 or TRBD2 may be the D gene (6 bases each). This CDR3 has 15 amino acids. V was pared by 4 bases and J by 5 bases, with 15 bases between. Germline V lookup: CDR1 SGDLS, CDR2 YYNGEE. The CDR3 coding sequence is TGTGCCAGCAGCCCAGAGGGGGGTATAACCGGGGAGCTGTTTTTT. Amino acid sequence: CASSPEGGITGELFF.

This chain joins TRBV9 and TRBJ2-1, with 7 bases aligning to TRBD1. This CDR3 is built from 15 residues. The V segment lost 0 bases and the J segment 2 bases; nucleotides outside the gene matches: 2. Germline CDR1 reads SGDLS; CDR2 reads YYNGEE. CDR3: CASSVGQGTYNEQFF. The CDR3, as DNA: TGTGCCAGCAGCGTAGGACAGGGAACCTACAATGAGCAGTTCTTC.

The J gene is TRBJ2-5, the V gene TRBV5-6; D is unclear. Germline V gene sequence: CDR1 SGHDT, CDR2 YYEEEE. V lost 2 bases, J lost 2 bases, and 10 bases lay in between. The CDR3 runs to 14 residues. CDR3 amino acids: CASSFSSRQETQYF. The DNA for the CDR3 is TGTGCCAGCAGCTTTAGCTCCCGTCAAGAGACCCAGTACTTC.

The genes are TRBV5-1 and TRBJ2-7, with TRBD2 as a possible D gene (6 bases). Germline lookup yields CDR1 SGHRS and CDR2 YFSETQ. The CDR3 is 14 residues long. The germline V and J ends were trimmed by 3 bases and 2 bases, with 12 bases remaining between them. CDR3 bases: TGCGCCAGCAGCTCTTTCGGGGGAACCTACGAGCAGTACTTC. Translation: CASSSFGGTYEQYF.

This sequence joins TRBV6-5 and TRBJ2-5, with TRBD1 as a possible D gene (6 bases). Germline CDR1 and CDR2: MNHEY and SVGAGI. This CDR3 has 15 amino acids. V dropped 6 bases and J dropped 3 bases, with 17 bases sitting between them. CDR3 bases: TGTGCCAGCAGCCGGACCGGGACACTAAAAGAGACCCAGTACTTC. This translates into CASSRTGTLKETQYF.

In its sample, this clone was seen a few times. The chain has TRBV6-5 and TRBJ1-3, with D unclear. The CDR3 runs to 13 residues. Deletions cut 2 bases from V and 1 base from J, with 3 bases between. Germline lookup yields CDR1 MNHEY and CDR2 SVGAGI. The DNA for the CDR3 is TGTGCCAGCAGTTACACGTCTGGAAACACCATATATTTT. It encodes CASSYTSGNTIYF.

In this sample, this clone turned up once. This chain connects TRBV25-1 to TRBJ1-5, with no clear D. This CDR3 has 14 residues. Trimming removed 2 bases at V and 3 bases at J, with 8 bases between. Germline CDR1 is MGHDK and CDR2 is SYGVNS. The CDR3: CASSEGVSNQPQHF. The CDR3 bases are TGTGCCAGCAGTGAAGGGGTTTCCAATCAGCCCCAGCATTTT.

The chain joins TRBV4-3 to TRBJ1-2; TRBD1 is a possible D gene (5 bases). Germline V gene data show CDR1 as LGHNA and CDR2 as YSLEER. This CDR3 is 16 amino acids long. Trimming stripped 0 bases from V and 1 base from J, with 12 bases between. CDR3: CASSQDRDSLNYGYTF. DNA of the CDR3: TGCGCCAGCAGCCAAGATCGTGACAGTCTTAACTATGGCTACACCTTC.

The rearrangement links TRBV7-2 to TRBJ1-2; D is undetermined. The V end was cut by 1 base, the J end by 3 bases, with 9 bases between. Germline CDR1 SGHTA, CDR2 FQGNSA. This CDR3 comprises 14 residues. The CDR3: CASSLGTLDYGYTF. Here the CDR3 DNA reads TGTGCCAGCAGCTTAGGAACCCTGGACTATGGCTACACCTTC.

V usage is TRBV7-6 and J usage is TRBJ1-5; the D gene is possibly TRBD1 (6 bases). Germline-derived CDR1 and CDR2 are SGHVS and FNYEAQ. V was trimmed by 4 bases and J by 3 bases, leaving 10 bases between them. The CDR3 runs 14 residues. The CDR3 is CASSSGGLNQPQHF. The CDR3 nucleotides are TGTGCCAGCAGCTCGGGGGGGCTCAATCAGCCCCAGCATTTT.

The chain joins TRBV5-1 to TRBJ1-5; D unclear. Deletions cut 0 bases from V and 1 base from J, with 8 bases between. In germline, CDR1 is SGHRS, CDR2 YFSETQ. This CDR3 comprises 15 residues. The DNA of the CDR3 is TGCGCCAGCAGCTTGGACCCTGGGAGCAATCAGCCCCAGCATTTT. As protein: CASSLDPGSNQPQHF.

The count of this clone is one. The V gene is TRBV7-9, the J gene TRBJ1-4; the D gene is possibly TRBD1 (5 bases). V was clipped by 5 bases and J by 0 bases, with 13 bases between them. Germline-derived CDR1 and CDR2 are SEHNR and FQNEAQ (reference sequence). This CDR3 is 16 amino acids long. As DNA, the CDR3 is TGTGCCAGCAGCCCGGGACGGATTGCAACTAATGAAAAACTGTTTTTT. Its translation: CASSPGRIATNEKLFF.

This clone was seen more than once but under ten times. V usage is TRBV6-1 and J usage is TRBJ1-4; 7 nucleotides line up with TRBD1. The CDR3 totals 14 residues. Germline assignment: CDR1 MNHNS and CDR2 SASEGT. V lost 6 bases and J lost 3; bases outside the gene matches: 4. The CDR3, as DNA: TGTGCCAGCAGATTAACAGGGGCTAATGAAAAACTGTTTTTT. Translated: CASRLTGANEKLFF.

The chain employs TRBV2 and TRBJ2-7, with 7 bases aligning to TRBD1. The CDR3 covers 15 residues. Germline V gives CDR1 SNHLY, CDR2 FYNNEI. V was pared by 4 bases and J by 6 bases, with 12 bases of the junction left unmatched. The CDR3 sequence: CASSGRTGAAGEQYF. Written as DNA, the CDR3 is TGTGCCAGCAGTGGACGTACAGGGGCCGCAGGCGAGCAGTACTTC.

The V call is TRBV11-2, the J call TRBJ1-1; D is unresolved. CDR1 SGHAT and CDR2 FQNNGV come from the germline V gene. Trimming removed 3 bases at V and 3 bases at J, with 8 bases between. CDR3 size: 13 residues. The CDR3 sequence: CASSFSGYTEAFF. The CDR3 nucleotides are TGTGCCAGCAGCTTTTCAGGCTACACTGAAGCTTTCTTT.

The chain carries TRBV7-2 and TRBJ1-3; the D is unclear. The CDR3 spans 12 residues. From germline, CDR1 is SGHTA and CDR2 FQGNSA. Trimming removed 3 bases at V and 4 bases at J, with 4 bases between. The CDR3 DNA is TGTGCCAGCAGCTTCGAGGGAAACACCATATATTTT. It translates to CASSFEGNTIYF.

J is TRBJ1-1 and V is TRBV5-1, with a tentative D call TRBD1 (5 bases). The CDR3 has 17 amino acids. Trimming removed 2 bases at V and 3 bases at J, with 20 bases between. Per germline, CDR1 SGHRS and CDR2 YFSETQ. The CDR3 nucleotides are TGCGCCAGCAGCTTAGGCACCTGGTCGAGGGGTCACACTGAAGCTTTCTTT. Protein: CASSLGTWSRGHTEAFF. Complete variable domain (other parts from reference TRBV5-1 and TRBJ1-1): KAGVTQTPRYLIKTRGQQVTLSCSPISGHRSVSWYQQTPGQGLQFLFEYFSETQRNKGNFPGRFSGRQFSNSRSEMNVSTLELGDSALYLCASSLGTWSRGHTEAFFGQGTRLTVV.

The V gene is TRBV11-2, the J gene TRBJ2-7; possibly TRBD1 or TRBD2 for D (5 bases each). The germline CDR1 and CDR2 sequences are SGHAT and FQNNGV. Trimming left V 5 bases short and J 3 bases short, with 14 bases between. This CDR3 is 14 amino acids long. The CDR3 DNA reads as TGTGCCAGCAGCCCAGGGAGTCTCTACTACGAGCAGTACTTC. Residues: CASSPGSLYYEQYF.

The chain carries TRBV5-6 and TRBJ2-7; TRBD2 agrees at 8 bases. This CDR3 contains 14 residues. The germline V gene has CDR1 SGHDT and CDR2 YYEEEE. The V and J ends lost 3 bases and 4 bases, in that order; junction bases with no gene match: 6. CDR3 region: CASSWTSLKYEQYF. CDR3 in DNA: TGTGCCAGCAGCTGGACTAGCCTGAAATACGAGCAGTACTTC.

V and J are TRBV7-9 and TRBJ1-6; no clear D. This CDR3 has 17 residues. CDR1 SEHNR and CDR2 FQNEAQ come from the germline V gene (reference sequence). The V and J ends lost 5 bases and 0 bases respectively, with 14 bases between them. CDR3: CASSPPQMGSYNSPLHF. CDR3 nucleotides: TGTGCCAGCAGCCCCCCACAGATGGGCTCCTATAATTCACCCCTCCACTTT.

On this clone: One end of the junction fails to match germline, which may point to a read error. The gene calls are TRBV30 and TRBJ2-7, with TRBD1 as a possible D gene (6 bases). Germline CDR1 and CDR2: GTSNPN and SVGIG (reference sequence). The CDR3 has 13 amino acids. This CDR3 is CAWSGSTQGIMNF. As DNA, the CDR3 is TGTGCCTGGAGTGGGTCTACTCAGGGGATCATGAACTTC. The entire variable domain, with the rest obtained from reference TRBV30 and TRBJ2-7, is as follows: SQTIHQWPATLVQPVGSPLSLECTVEGTSNPNLYWYRQAAGRGLQLLFYSVGIGQISSEVPQNLSASRPQDRQFILSSKKLLLSDSGFYLCAWSGSTQGIMNFGPGTRLTVT.

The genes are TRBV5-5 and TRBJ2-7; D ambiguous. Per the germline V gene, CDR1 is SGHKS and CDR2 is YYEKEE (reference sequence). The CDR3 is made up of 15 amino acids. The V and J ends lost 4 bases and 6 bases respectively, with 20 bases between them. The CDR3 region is CASSPPGGFVREQYF. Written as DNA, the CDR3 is TGTGCCAGCAGCCCACCGGGCGGTTTCGTACGCGAGCAGTACTTC.

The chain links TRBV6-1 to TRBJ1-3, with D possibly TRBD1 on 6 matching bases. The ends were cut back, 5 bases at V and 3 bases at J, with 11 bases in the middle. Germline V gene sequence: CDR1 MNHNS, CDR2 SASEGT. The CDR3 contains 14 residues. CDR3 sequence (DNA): TGTGCCAGCAGTCAGGGGCTGTTTGGAAACACCATATATTTT. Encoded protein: CASSQGLFGNTIYF.

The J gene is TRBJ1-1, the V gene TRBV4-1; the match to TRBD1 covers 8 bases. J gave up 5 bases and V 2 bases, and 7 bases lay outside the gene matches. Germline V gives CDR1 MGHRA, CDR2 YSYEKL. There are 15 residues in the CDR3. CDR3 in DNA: TGCGCCAGCAGCCAACCCGACAGGGGTTGGACTGAAGCTTTCTTT. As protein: CASSQPDRGWTEAFF.

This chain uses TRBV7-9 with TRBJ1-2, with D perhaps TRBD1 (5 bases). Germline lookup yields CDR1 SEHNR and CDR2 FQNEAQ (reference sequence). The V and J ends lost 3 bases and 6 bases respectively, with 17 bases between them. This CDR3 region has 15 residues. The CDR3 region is CASSFNHDSPNGYTF. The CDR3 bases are TGTGCCAGCAGCTTTAACCACGACAGTCCGAATGGCTACACCTTC.

CDR3 in amino acids: CAWSSGAGELFF. CDR3 DNA: TGTGCCTGGAGTTCAGGGGCCGGGGAGCTGTTTTTT. The rearrangement links TRBV30 to TRBJ2-2, with D possibly matching TRBD1 (6 bases). V was cut by 2 bases and J by 6 bases, with 7 bases left in between. This CDR3 spans 12 amino acids. CDR1 and CDR2 (germline): GTSNPN, SVGIG (reference sequence).

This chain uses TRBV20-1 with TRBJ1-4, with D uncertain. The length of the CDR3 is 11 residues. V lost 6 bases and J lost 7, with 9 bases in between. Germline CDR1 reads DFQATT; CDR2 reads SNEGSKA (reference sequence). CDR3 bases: TGCAGTGCCGGGAGGCGTGAAAAACTGTTTTTT. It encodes CSAGRREKLFF.